Listed here are 9 T cell receptor beta chains from one sample, sequenced in a study of shared T cell receptors in the human thymus. Sequenced by immunoSEQ multiplex PCR; TCRdb stores in-frame clones only, minus some. The table has about 660,000 clones, more than 75% seen once. The sample was also linked to a second study, of human thymus T cells.

The sequencing sample was made of thymocytes. These receptors were taken from a boy under two years old with a congenital heart defect.

The rearrangement joins TRBV30 to TRBJ2-2, with TRBD2 identical over 10 bases. Looked up from germline, CDR1 is GTSNPN and CDR2 is SVGIG (reference sequence). The length of the CDR3 is 15 residues. J gave up 4 bases and V 7 bases, and 9 bases lay outside the gene matches. Here the CDR3 reads CALTGTSVFTGELFF. Here the CDR3 DNA reads TGTGCCTTAACCGGGACTAGCGTATTCACCGGGGAGCTGTTTTTT. Filled out from reference TRBV30 and TRBJ2-2, the complete variable domain reads SQTIHQWPATLVQPVGSPLSLECTVEGTSNPNLYWYRQAAGRGLQLLFYSVGIGQISSEVPQNLSASRPQDRQFILSSKKLLLSDSGFYLCALTGTSVFTGELFFGEGSRLTVL.

V gene TRBV18 combines with J gene TRBJ2-3; 7 bases match TRBD2. V shed 1 base, J shed 0 bases, and the junction held 1 base outside the gene matches. Germline V gene sequence: CDR1 KGHSH, CDR2 LQKENI. CDR3 size: 15 residues. Here the CDR3 reads CASSPRRESTDTQYF. The CDR3 coding sequence is TGTGCCAGCTCACCACGGCGGGAGAGCACAGATACGCAGTATTTT.

This chain uses TRBV5-1 with TRBJ1-2, with D possibly matching TRBD1 (5 bases). Germline V lookup: CDR1 SGHRS, CDR2 YFSETQ. V was shortened by 3 bases and J by 0 bases, with 9 bases between the two germline ends. The CDR3 runs 14 residues. The CDR3, as DNA: TGCGCCAGCAGCTCAGACAGCTCTAACTATGGCTACACCTTC. Translating gives CASSSDSSNYGYTF.

The chain employs TRBV11-2 and TRBJ1-2; TRBD1 might be the D (5 bases). Looked up from germline, CDR1 is SGHAT and CDR2 is FQNNGV. V was cut by 5 bases and J by 6 bases, with 25 bases left in between. This CDR3 spans 17 amino acids. This CDR3 reads CASSGRGRVNILDGYTF. CDR3 DNA: TGTGCCAGCAGCGGGCGGGGCAGGGTGAACATATTGGATGGCTACACCTTC.

CDR3 protein: CAISTDRESSYEQYF. In DNA form, the CDR3 reads TGTGCCATCAGTACGGACAGGGAAAGCTCCTACGAGCAGTACTTC. The chain uses TRBV10-3 and TRBJ2-7, with 8 bases lining up with TRBD1. The germline gives CDR1 ENHRY, CDR2 SYGVKD. The trim removed 5 bases at V and 0 bases at J, leaving 6 bases unmatched. This CDR3 is 15 amino acids long.

This chain joins TRBV2 and TRBJ2-1; 11 positions agree with TRBD2. Looked up from germline, CDR1 is SNHLY and CDR2 is FYNNEI. The CDR3 is made up of 15 amino acids. Losses at the gene ends were 6 bases for V and 7 bases for J; bases not matched to a gene: 8. CDR3 bases: TGTGCCAGCAGGGCCCTAGCGGGAGGATTTAATGAGCAGTTCTTC. It specifies CASRALAGGFNEQFF.

V and J are TRBV4-3 and TRBJ1-2; D might be TRBD1 (5 bases). V was shortened by 0 bases and J by 0 bases, with 17 bases between the two germline ends. The germline V gene encodes CDR1 LGHNA and CDR2 YSLEER. This CDR3 has 18 amino acids. As DNA, the CDR3 is TGCGCCAGCAGCCAAGAATCAGGACACGGAACATCTAACTATGGCTACACCTTC. Translated: CASSQESGHGTSNYGYTF.

The sample holds a few counts of this clone. CDR3 DNA sequence: TGTGCCAGCAGTTGTCCAGGGCAAGATAGCAATCAGCCCCAGCATTTT. Protein sequence: CASSCPGQDSNQPQHF. The chain couples TRBV28 to TRBJ1-5; the D gene is possibly TRBD1 (5 bases). Germline V lookup: CDR1 MDHEN, CDR2 SYDVKM. The CDR3 contains 16 residues. V was pared by 4 bases and J by 0 bases, with 13 bases between. The whole variable domain, filled in from reference TRBV28 and TRBJ1-5, reads DVKVTQSSRYLVKRTGEKVFLECVQDMDHENMFWYRQDPGLGLRLIYFSYDVKMKEKGDIPEGYSVSREKKERFSLILESASTNQTSMYLCASSCPGQDSNQPQHFGDGTRLSIL.

This chain links TRBV7-2 with TRBJ2-5; no firm D call. With 1 base removed from V and 7 bases from J, the gap between germline ends came to 7 bases. The CDR3 spans 12 residues. Germline CDR1 is SGHTA and CDR2 is FQGNSA. CDR3 DNA: TGTGCCAGCAGCTTAGATCGGGTGACCCAGTACTTC. Residues: CASSLDRVTQYF.